Listed below are T cell receptor beta chains from one sample, sequenced in a study of metastatic and nonmetastatic thyroid tumors. Using MiXCR, TCRdb reanalyzed the PCR reads. Of roughly 25,000 clones detected, just under 15% appear once; the ten largest clones hold 2.5% to 3.5%. Material for sequencing was blood. All receptors derive from a female donor with papillary thyroid cancer or a benign thyroid nodule (not recorded which). Some clones in this sample may be carry-over from other donors' samples. The CDR3 runs from the conserved cysteine through the conserved F or W. A D gene is named only where the DNA matches it firmly. Only part of the rows carry a size: once, few, many, or a class if the clone is expanded.

>TRBV20-1|.|.|TRBJ2-7
CSASPLTTGSPHEQYF
TGCAGTGCTAGTCCCCTGACCACAGGGTCTCCCCACGAGCAGTACTTC
>TRBV7-3|many|.|TRBJ2-1
CASSWDGNNEQFF
TGTGCCAGCAGCTGGGACGGTAACAATGAGCAGTTCTTC
>TRBV2|.|.|TRBJ2-1
CASGFIVEVMDEQFF
TGTGCCAGCGGATTTATCGTGGAAGTTATGGATGAGCAGTTCTTC
>TRBV6-1|few|.|TRBJ1-5
CASIRGYSNRPQHF
TGTGCCAGCATCAGGGGCTATAGCAATCGGCCCCAGCATTTT
>TRBV10-1|many|.|TRBJ1-5
CASSELLGNSNQPQHF
TGCGCCAGCAGTGAGTTATTGGGGAATAGCAATCAGCCCCAGCATTTT
>TRBV11-2|.|TRBD1|TRBJ1-2
CASSLTGGLSNYGYTF
TGTGCCAGCAGCTTGACAGGGGGCTTATCGAACTATGGCTACACCTTC
>TRBV12-3/TRBV12-4|medium-sized|TRBD1|TRBJ2-7
CASSQRQGAYEQYF
TGTGCCAGCAGTCAGAGACAGGGAGCCTACGAGCAGTACTTC
>TRBV19|many|TRBD2|TRBJ2-1
CASSILSTGGNEQFF
TGTGCCAGTAGTATTTTGTCTACGGGGGGCAATGAGCAGTTCTTC
>TRBV6-1|many|.|TRBJ2-2
CAAGIGELFF
TGTGCTGCCGGAATCGGGGAGCTGTTTTTT
>TRBV6-1|many|.|TRBJ2-3
CASSLQVGDTQYF
TGTGCCAGCAGCCTCCAGGTGGGGGATACGCAGTATTTT
>TRBV12-3/TRBV12-4|few|.|TRBJ2-7
CASSFGSSYEQYF
TGTGCCAGCAGTTTCGGGAGCTCCTACGAGCAGTACTTC
>TRBV28|medium-sized|.|TRBJ2-2
CASSLESENTGELFF
TGTGCCAGCAGTTTAGAAAGCGAGAACACCGGGGAGCTGTTTTTT
>TRBV6-1|medium-sized|.|TRBJ2-7
CASRFLSEQYF
TGTGCCAGCAGATTTCTGAGCGAGCAGTACTTC
>TRBV19|many|TRBD1|TRBJ2-1
CASSKSWDRGHVNEQFF
TGTGCCAGTAGTAAGTCCTGGGACAGGGGGCATGTCAATGAGCAGTTCTTC
>TRBV24-1|many|.|TRBJ2-3
CATSDPDPDGYTQYF
TGTGCCACCAGTGACCCGGACCCGGATGGGTATACGCAGTATTTT
>TRBV7-9|many|.|TRBJ2-7
CASKPGPGYEQYF
TGTGCCAGCAAACCGGGCCCGGGGTACGAGCAGTACTTC
>TRBV12-3/TRBV12-4|many|TRBD2|TRBJ2-5
CASSSYLAAGETQYF
TGTGCCAGCAGTTCCTACCTAGCGGCGGGGGAGACCCAGTACTTC
>TRBV29-1|many|TRBD1|TRBJ1-5
CSTRTGDQPQHF
TGCAGCACCCGGACAGGGGATCAGCCCCAGCATTTT
>TRBV28|many|.|TRBJ2-3
CASSSLQGSTDTQYF
TGTGCCAGCAGTTCCCTGCAGGGGAGCACAGATACGCAGTATTTT
>TRBV27|few|.|TRBJ2-7
CASSLQGGEVYEQYF
TGTGCCAGCAGTTTACAGGGGGGAGAGGTCTACGAGCAGTACTTC
>TRBV6-1|many|.|TRBJ1-5
CASSRRTDSYSNQPQHF
TGTGCCAGCAGTCGCCGGACGGACTCTTATAGCAATCAGCCCCAGCATTTT
>TRBV7-9|many|.|TRBJ2-7
CASSLGGGEQYF
TGTGCCAGCAGCTTAGGAGGTGGAGAGCAGTACTTC